This T cell receptor beta chain appears in the sequencing data of a study of blood T cell repertoires in COVID-19. At the level of the study: The United States, Italy and Spain were the sources of the acute and convalescent COVID-19 samples.

In Seattle, patients joined the study during active infection and were tracked longitudinally. In the original workflow: Reference gene primer amplification gave nucleated cell count estimates. Clones were sequenced by immunoSEQ multiplex PCR, and TCRdb holds only the in-frame ones, with some missing. V and J calls and clone size are copied from that table; D and trimming were computed from the DNA. The profile shows about half a million clones, roughly 89% of them singletons. This CDR3 has 12 amino acids. The V gene's germline CDR1 is MNHEY and CDR2 SVGAGI. Trimming removed 2 bases from V and 14 bases from J, with 15 bases in between.

This clonotype was obtained from a man younger than 30 with COVID-19, enrolled during active disease. The J gene is TRBJ1-2, the V gene TRBV6-5; tentative D call: TRBD1 (6 bases). The sequenced sample was peripheral blood. For the CDR3, the DNA is TGTGCCAGCAGTTACGACAGGTCAAGGAATACCTTC. Protein: CASSYDRSRNTF.